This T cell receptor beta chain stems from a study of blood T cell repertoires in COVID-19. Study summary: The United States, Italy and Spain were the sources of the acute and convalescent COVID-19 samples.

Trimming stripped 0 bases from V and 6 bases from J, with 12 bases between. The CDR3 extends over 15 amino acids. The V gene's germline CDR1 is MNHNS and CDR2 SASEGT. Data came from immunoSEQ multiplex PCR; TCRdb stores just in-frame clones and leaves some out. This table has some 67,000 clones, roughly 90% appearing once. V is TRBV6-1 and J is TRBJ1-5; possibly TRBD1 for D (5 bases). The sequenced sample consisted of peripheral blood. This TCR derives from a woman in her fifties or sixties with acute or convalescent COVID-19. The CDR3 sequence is CASSEASQGIQPQHF. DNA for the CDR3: TGTGCCAGCAGTGAAGCGAGCCAGGGAATTCAGCCCCAGCATTTT.